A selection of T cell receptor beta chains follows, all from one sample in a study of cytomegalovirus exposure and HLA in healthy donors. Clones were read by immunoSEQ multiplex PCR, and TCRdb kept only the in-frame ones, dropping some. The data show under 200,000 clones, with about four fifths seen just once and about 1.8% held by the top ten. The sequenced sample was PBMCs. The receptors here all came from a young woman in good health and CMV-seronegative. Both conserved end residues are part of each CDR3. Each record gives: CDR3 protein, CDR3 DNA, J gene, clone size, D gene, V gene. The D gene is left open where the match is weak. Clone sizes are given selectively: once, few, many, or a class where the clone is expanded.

CDR3 protein: CASSTGQWGSNEKLFF
CDR3 DNA: TGTGCCAGCAGCACGGGACAGTGGGGGTCTAATGAAAAACTGTTTTTT
J gene: TRBJ1-4
clone size: NA
D gene: TRBD1
V gene: TRBV5-6

CDR3 protein: CSVETGEGYTF
CDR3 DNA: TGCAGCGTTGAAACAGGGGAAGGCTACACCTTC
J gene: TRBJ1-2
clone size: NA
D gene: TRBD1
V gene: TRBV29-1

CDR3 protein: CASSQGTGPFSGANVLTF
CDR3 DNA: TGCGCCAGCAGCCAAGGGACAGGGCCCTTCTCTGGGGCCAACGTCCTGACTTTC
J gene: TRBJ2-6
clone size: few
D gene: TRBD1
V gene: TRBV4-3

CDR3 protein: CASREGTGFVGAFF
CDR3 DNA: TGTGCCAGCAGGGAAGGGACAGGGTTTGTAGGAGCTTTCTTT
J gene: TRBJ1-1
clone size: NA
D gene: TRBD1
V gene: TRBV2

CDR3 protein: CASSFGTGVNYGYTF
CDR3 DNA: TGTGCCAGCAGTTTTGGGACAGGGGTTAACTATGGCTACACCTTC
J gene: TRBJ1-2
clone size: NA
D gene: TRBD1
V gene: TRBV27

CDR3 protein: CASSVRQGEGYNEQFF
CDR3 DNA: TGTGCCAGCAGTGTAAGACAGGGAGAGGGCTACAATGAGCAGTTCTTC
J gene: TRBJ2-1
clone size: NA
D gene: TRBD1
V gene: TRBV27

CDR3 protein: CASSFSPVDSSYNEQFF
CDR3 DNA: TGTGCCAGCAGCTTTTCCCCGGTAGATAGCTCCTACAATGAGCAGTTCTTC
J gene: TRBJ2-1
clone size: NA
D gene: NA
V gene: TRBV7-8

CDR3 protein: CSVVAGGPYNEQFF
CDR3 DNA: TGCAGCGTTGTAGCGGGAGGCCCGTACAATGAGCAGTTCTTC
J gene: TRBJ2-1
clone size: NA
D gene: TRBD2
V gene: TRBV29-1

CDR3 protein: CASQNLPTGVMNTEAFF
CDR3 DNA: TGTGCCAGTCAGAACCTACCGACAGGTGTCATGAACACTGAAGCTTTCTTT
J gene: TRBJ1-1
clone size: NA
D gene: NA
V gene: TRBV19

CDR3 protein: CASSYSSGGRIDTQYF
CDR3 DNA: TGTGCCAGCAGTTACTCGAGTGGCGGGAGGATCGATACGCAGTATTTT
J gene: TRBJ2-3
clone size: NA
D gene: TRBD2
V gene: TRBV6-6

CDR3 protein: CASSRPRDGSFEQYF
CDR3 DNA: TGTGCCAGCAGTCGACCGCGGGATGGCTCGTTCGAGCAGTACTTC
J gene: TRBJ2-7
clone size: few
D gene: NA
V gene: TRBV6-6

CDR3 protein: CASSQVAGGYSYEQYF
CDR3 DNA: TGTGCCAGCAGCCAAGTAGCGGGAGGCTACTCCTACGAGCAGTACTTC
J gene: TRBJ2-7
clone size: NA
D gene: TRBD2
V gene: TRBV4-2

CDR3 protein: CASSEFRVLSNQPQHF
CDR3 DNA: TGTGCCAGCAGTGAGTTCAGGGTCTTGAGCAATCAGCCCCAGCATTTT
J gene: TRBJ1-5
clone size: NA
D gene: NA
V gene: TRBV2

CDR3 protein: CASSSGTGGRFYGYTF
CDR3 DNA: TGTGCCAGCAGTTCCGGGACAGGGGGCCGTTTCTATGGCTACACCTTC
J gene: TRBJ1-2
clone size: NA
D gene: TRBD1
V gene: TRBV6-5

CDR3 protein: CASSWGGGASGSRDEQYF
CDR3 DNA: TGCGCCAGCAGCTGGGGAGGGGGTGCTAGCGGGAGTAGAGACGAGCAGTACTTC
J gene: TRBJ2-7
clone size: NA
D gene: TRBD2
V gene: TRBV5-1

CDR3 protein: CSGWFASGVTGDTQYF
CDR3 DNA: TGCAGCGGGTGGTTTGCGAGCGGGGTCACAGGAGATACGCAGTATTTT
J gene: TRBJ2-3
clone size: NA
D gene: TRBD2
V gene: TRBV29-1

CDR3 protein: CASRENRDNSKTF
CDR3 DNA: TGTGCCAGCAGGGAGAACCGGGACAACTCTAAGACCTTC
J gene: TRBJ1-2
clone size: NA
D gene: NA
V gene: TRBV2

CDR3 protein: CASSFGQGAETQYF
CDR3 DNA: TGTGCCAGTAGTTTCGGACAGGGGGCAGAGACCCAGTACTTC
J gene: TRBJ2-5
clone size: NA
D gene: TRBD1
V gene: TRBV19

CDR3 protein: CASSPKTGQVYEQYF
CDR3 DNA: TGTGCCAGCAGCCCTAAGACGGGACAGGTGTACGAGCAGTACTTC
J gene: TRBJ2-7
clone size: NA
D gene: TRBD1
V gene: TRBV7-8

CDR3 protein: CASSSSDTQYF
CDR3 DNA: TGTGCCAGCAGCTCTTCGGATACGCAGTATTTT
J gene: TRBJ2-3
clone size: NA
D gene: NA
V gene: TRBV7-9

CDR3 protein: CASSGGIAGGRTWNEQFF
CDR3 DNA: TGTGCCAGTAGCGGGGGGATAGCGGGAGGCCGTACCTGGAATGAGCAGTTCTTC
J gene: TRBJ2-1
clone size: NA
D gene: TRBD2
V gene: TRBV19

CDR3 protein: CAWSRANTGELFF
CDR3 DNA: TGTGCCTGGAGTCGGGCGAACACCGGGGAGCTGTTTTTT
J gene: TRBJ2-2
clone size: NA
D gene: NA
V gene: TRBV30

CDR3 protein: CASSTQAGATGGELFF
CDR3 DNA: TGTGCCAGCAGTACCCAAGCGGGAGCAACTGGCGGGGAGCTGTTTTTT
J gene: TRBJ2-2
clone size: NA
D gene: TRBD2
V gene: TRBV6-6

CDR3 protein: CARRGDRGWKAFF
CDR3 DNA: TGTGCCAGACGCGGGGACAGGGGGTGGAAAGCTTTCTTT
J gene: TRBJ1-1
clone size: NA
D gene: TRBD1
V gene: TRBV27

CDR3 protein: CASSLVGTGKGSPLHF
CDR3 DNA: TGTGCCAGCAGCTTAGTTGGGACAGGGAAAGGTTCACCCCTCCACTTT
J gene: TRBJ1-6
clone size: few
D gene: TRBD1
V gene: TRBV7-8

CDR3 protein: CATSINSGSENEQFF
CDR3 DNA: TGTGCCACCAGCATCAATAGCGGGAGTGAAAATGAGCAGTTCTTC
J gene: TRBJ2-1
clone size: few
D gene: TRBD2
V gene: TRBV15

CDR3 protein: CAISESGTSGTDTQYF
CDR3 DNA: TGTGCCATCAGTGAGTCCGGGACTAGCGGCACAGATACGCAGTATTTT
J gene: TRBJ2-3
clone size: NA
D gene: TRBD2
V gene: TRBV10-3